These T cell receptor beta chains were read from a single sample in a study of T-cell reconstitution after alpha-beta-depleted transplantation in children. TCRdb fed the PCR reads into MiXCR, producing one record per CDR3 protein. The sample includes about 460,000 distinct CDR3 sequences, roughly an eighth of them seen just once. Sample: PBMCs, mostly from graft donor cells, taken 180 days after TCRalphabeta/CD19-depleted stem cell transplant. The receptors here all came from a female patient between 2 and 15 years old who had a stem cell transplant for aplastic anemia, so the T cells may come from the graft donor. The CDR3 runs from the conserved cysteine through the conserved F or W. Fields, in order: CDR3 protein, CDR3 DNA, clone size, V gene, J gene, CDR3 length, D gene. The D gene is left open where the match is weak. The size field is filled for only some rows; it gives once, few, many or a size class.

CDR3aa: CASSLNGRSSYNEQFF
CDR3nt: TGCGCCAGCAGCTTGAACGGGAGGAGCTCCTACAATGAGCAGTTCTTC
abundance: many
v_gene: TRBV5-1
j_gene: TRBJ2-1
len: 16
d_gene: TRBD2

CDR3aa: CASLPLGRERDEQFF
CDR3nt: TGTGCCAGCCTCCCCCTGGGGCGGGAGCGTGATGAGCAGTTCTTC
abundance: .
v_gene: TRBV2
j_gene: TRBJ2-1
len: 15
d_gene: TRBD2

CDR3aa: CASSVSLAARVNSYNEQFF
CDR3nt: TGTGCCAGCAGTGTATCACTAGCAGCCAGAGTTAACTCCTACAATGAGCAGTTCTTC
abundance: .
v_gene: TRBV6-1
j_gene: TRBJ2-1
len: 19
d_gene: .

CDR3aa: CASSTSGSGETQYF
CDR3nt: TGTGCCAGCAGTACTAGCGGGAGCGGTGAGACCCAGTACTTC
abundance: many
v_gene: TRBV12-3/TRBV12-4
j_gene: TRBJ2-5
len: 14
d_gene: TRBD2

CDR3aa: CASSRDSPYEQYF
CDR3nt: TGTGCCAGCAGCCGCGACAGTCCCTACGAGCAGTACTTC
abundance: many
v_gene: TRBV11-2
j_gene: TRBJ2-7
len: 13
d_gene: .

CDR3aa: CSVEPDRDTDTQYF
CDR3nt: TGCAGCGTTGAGCCGGACAGGGACACAGATACGCAGTATTTT
abundance: .
v_gene: TRBV29-1
j_gene: TRBJ2-3
len: 14
d_gene: TRBD1

CDR3aa: CASSLAKGRLTQYF
CDR3nt: TGTGCCAGCAGTTTAGCGAAGGGGAGATTGACCCAGTACTTC
abundance: .
v_gene: TRBV12-3/TRBV12-4
j_gene: TRBJ2-5
len: 14
d_gene: .

CDR3aa: CASSQQVWGTGELFF
CDR3nt: TGTGCCAGCAGCCAACAAGTATGGGGTACCGGGGAGCTGTTTTTT
abundance: few
v_gene: TRBV4-2
j_gene: TRBJ2-2
len: 15
d_gene: .

CDR3aa: CASSLPDRATDTQYF
CDR3nt: TGTGCCAGCAGTTTACCTGACAGGGCTACAGATACGCAGTATTTT
abundance: .
v_gene: TRBV28
j_gene: TRBJ2-3
len: 15
d_gene: TRBD1

CDR3aa: CASSPLTGGAYNEQFF
CDR3nt: TGTGCCAGCAGCCCCCTGACAGGGGGCGCGTACAATGAGCAGTTCTTC
abundance: .
v_gene: TRBV9
j_gene: TRBJ2-1
len: 16
d_gene: TRBD1

CDR3aa: CASSFESPTYEQYF
CDR3nt: TGTGCCAGCAGTTTTGAGTCTCCTACCTACGAGCAGTACTTC
abundance: many
v_gene: TRBV12-3/TRBV12-4
j_gene: TRBJ2-7
len: 14
d_gene: .

CDR3aa: CASSPTGTNTGELFF
CDR3nt: TGTGCCAGCAGCCCTACAGGGACGAACACCGGGGAGCTGTTTTTT
abundance: few
v_gene: TRBV7-9
j_gene: TRBJ2-2
len: 15
d_gene: .

CDR3aa: CASSGVPRTGELFF
CDR3nt: TGTGCCAGCAGCGGGGTCCCTCGGACCGGGGAGCTGTTTTTT
abundance: few
v_gene: TRBV9
j_gene: TRBJ2-2
len: 14
d_gene: .

CDR3aa: CASRRLADYNEQFF
CDR3nt: TGTGCCAGTAGGAGACTAGCGGACTACAATGAGCAGTTCTTC
abundance: .
v_gene: TRBV19
j_gene: TRBJ2-1
len: 14
d_gene: TRBD2

CDR3aa: CASSYPGGSNQPQHF
CDR3nt: TGTGCCAGCAGTTACCCTGGAGGCAGCAATCAGCCCCAGCATTTT
abundance: many
v_gene: TRBV6-5
j_gene: TRBJ1-5
len: 15
d_gene: .

CDR3aa: CATSDYVGLADYNEQFF
CDR3nt: TGTGCCACCAGTGATTATGTGGGACTAGCCGATTACAATGAGCAGTTCTTC
abundance: few
v_gene: TRBV24-1
j_gene: TRBJ2-1
len: 17
d_gene: TRBD2

CDR3aa: CASSLEGGPYNEQFF
CDR3nt: TGTGCCAGCAGTTTAGAGGGGGGTCCCTACAATGAGCAGTTCTTC
abundance: many
v_gene: TRBV12-3/TRBV12-4
j_gene: TRBJ2-1
len: 15
d_gene: .

CDR3aa: CASSSSGGAGELFF
CDR3nt: TGTGCCAGCAGCTCTAGCGGGGGGGCCGGGGAGCTGTTTTTT
abundance: few
v_gene: TRBV7-2
j_gene: TRBJ2-2
len: 14
d_gene: TRBD2

CDR3aa: CASSVSQSGEQYF
CDR3nt: TGTGCCAGCAGCGTATCGCAATCTGGCGAGCAGTACTTC
abundance: few
v_gene: TRBV13
j_gene: TRBJ2-7
len: 13
d_gene: .

CDR3aa: CATSRDTDRVGSNQPQHF
CDR3nt: TGTGCCACCAGCAGAGACACCGACAGGGTCGGGAGCAATCAGCCCCAGCATTTT
abundance: .
v_gene: TRBV15
j_gene: TRBJ1-5
len: 18
d_gene: TRBD1

CDR3aa: CSAREPSGRDNEQFF
CDR3nt: TGCAGTGCTAGAGAACCTAGCGGGAGAGACAATGAGCAGTTCTTC
abundance: few
v_gene: TRBV20-1
j_gene: TRBJ2-1
len: 15
d_gene: TRBD2

CDR3aa: CASSFFRVTGELFF
CDR3nt: TGTGCCAGCAGTTTTTTCCGGGTTACCGGGGAGCTGTTTTTT
abundance: few
v_gene: TRBV27
j_gene: TRBJ2-2
len: 14
d_gene: .

CDR3aa: CASSLGDSGGYSPLHF
CDR3nt: TGCGCCAGCAGCTTGGGGGACAGCGGGGGATATTCACCCCTCCACTTT
abundance: few
v_gene: TRBV5-1
j_gene: TRBJ1-6
len: 16
d_gene: TRBD1

CDR3aa: CASSLPGAGYGYTF
CDR3nt: TGCGCCAGCAGCCTCCCAGGGGCTGGCTATGGCTACACCTTC
abundance: few
v_gene: TRBV5-1
j_gene: TRBJ1-2
len: 14
d_gene: .

CDR3aa: CSAPTSEETQYF
CDR3nt: TGCAGTGCTCCGACTAGCGAAGAGACCCAGTACTTC
abundance: many
v_gene: TRBV20-1
j_gene: TRBJ2-5
len: 12
d_gene: TRBD2

CDR3aa: CASSTGQGASDIQYF
CDR3nt: TGTGCCAGCAGTACGGGACAGGGGGCGTCGGACATTCAGTACTTC
abundance: .
v_gene: TRBV2
j_gene: TRBJ2-4
len: 15
d_gene: TRBD1

CDR3aa: CSVEERTSGGGTQYF
CDR3nt: TGCAGCGTTGAAGAAAGGACTAGCGGGGGCGGGACCCAGTACTTC
abundance: .
v_gene: TRBV29-1
j_gene: TRBJ2-5
len: 15
d_gene: TRBD2

CDR3aa: CASPPHRTGGISDTQYF
CDR3nt: TGTGCCAGCCCCCCCCACAGGACAGGGGGCATCTCAGATACGCAGTATTTT
abundance: many
v_gene: TRBV28
j_gene: TRBJ2-3
len: 17
d_gene: TRBD1

CDR3aa: CAISELPLGSNQPQHF
CDR3nt: TGTGCCATCAGTGAGTTGCCGCTAGGCAGCAATCAGCCCCAGCATTTT
abundance: few
v_gene: TRBV10-3
j_gene: TRBJ1-5
len: 16
d_gene: .